This entry is about one TCR beta chain. This entry is derived from a study of blood T cell repertoires in COVID-19. CDR3 length: 15 residues. The germline V gene encodes CDR1 SGHTA and CDR2 FQGTGA. V dropped 5 bases and J dropped 4; count of bases not matched to a gene: 4. The repertoire was sequenced with immunoSEQ multiplex PCR; TCRdb's copy has only in-frame clones and lacks some. The sample contains 75,000 to 95,000 clones, 70% to 90% of which appear only once. The V call is TRBV7-3, the J call TRBJ2-1; the match to TRBD2 covers 11 bases. Sequencing input: peripheral blood. The TCR originated in a man between 45 and 60 years old with active COVID-19. The CDR3 bases are TGTGCCAGCAGCGTGACTAGCGGGGCTTACAATGAGCAGTTCTTC. Amino acids: CASSVTSGAYNEQFF.